This T cell receptor beta chain came from a study of T-cell reconstitution after alpha-beta-depleted transplantation in children. This CDR3 is 14 amino acids long. Trimming cost V 7 bases and J 0 bases, with 13 bases left between them. Germline V gene data show CDR1 as MNHEY and CDR2 as SMNVEV (reference sequence). It was with unique molecular identifiers that the TCRbeta library was prepared. Each CDR3 protein is one row after TCRdb ran MiXCR on the PCR reads. The data hold roughly 500,000 distinct CDR3 sequences, with 12% observed a single time. The starting material was PBMCs from the stem cell graft donor, obtained from the stem cell graft. This chain uses TRBV27 with TRBJ2-7; D is perhaps TRBD1 (6 bases). The sequence was obtained from a human donor who donated a stem cell graft to a child with combined immunodeficiency. The CDR3 here is CASKPRTVSYEQYF. The CDR3 nucleotides read TGTGCCAGCAAACCCAGGACAGTCTCCTACGAGCAGTACTTC.